The 5 T cell receptor beta chains in this list originate from one sample, sequenced in a study of T cell responses to AZD1222 COVID-19 vaccine. Clones were read by immunoSEQ multiplex PCR, and TCRdb kept only the in-frame ones, dropping some. The table shows roughly 170,000 clones, with 70% to 90% occurring only once. This specimen consisted of peripheral blood, obtained on day 0 of AZD1222 vaccination. The receptor source for this set is an adult in good health.

This chain joins TRBV24-1 and TRBJ2-1, with D maybe TRBD1 (7 bases). This CDR3 region has 13 residues. V lost 7 bases, J lost 8 bases, and 14 bases lay in between. From germline, CDR1 is KGHDR and CDR2 SFDVKD. CDR3: CATRDRRGHEQFF. The CDR3 coding sequence is TGTGCCACCAGGGACAGGCGGGGCCATGAGCAGTTCTTC.

This chain joins TRBV19 and TRBJ1-1; a weak D match, TRBD1 (5 bases). Trimming stripped 9 bases from V and 0 bases from J, with 17 bases between. The CDR3 loop spans 15 amino acids. Germline values: CDR1 LNHDA, CDR2 SQIVND (reference sequence). CDR3: CASRELGRLNTEAFF. The CDR3 DNA reads as TGTGCCAGCAGGGAACTGGGACGGTTGAACACTGAAGCTTTCTTT.

This clone came up once. This sequence joins TRBV30 and TRBJ1-2; D is perhaps TRBD1 (6 bases). The CDR3 extends over 13 amino acids. Between the trimmed V and J ends, which lost 5 bases and 2 bases, there was a span of 12 bases. CDR1 is GTSNPN and CDR2 is SVGIG in the germline V gene (reference sequence). CDR3 DNA sequence: TGTGCCTGGGACAGGCATGCGAACTATGGCTACACCTTC. Translated, it gives CAWDRHANYGYTF.

The V and J genes are TRBV6-5 and TRBJ2-1, with 10 bases matching TRBD2. Germline trimming cut 6 bases from V and 10 bases from J; bases unmatched to any gene: 9. Germline loops: CDR1 MNHEY, CDR2 SVGAGI. This CDR3 comprises 14 residues. CDR3 sequence reads: CASRPSGGPSEQFF. In DNA, the CDR3 is TGTGCCAGCAGACCTAGCGGGGGCCCTTCCGAGCAGTTCTTC.

This chain connects TRBV7-9 to TRBJ1-6; possible D gene TRBD1, 5 bases. This CDR3 region has 15 residues. Trimming pared 0 bases from V and 9 bases from J, leaving 12 bases between. Germline-derived CDR1 and CDR2 are SEHNR and FQNEAQ (reference sequence). The CDR3 spells CASSLAQGAASPLHF. The CDR3 nucleotides read TGTGCCAGCAGCTTAGCGCAAGGGGCGGCTTCACCCCTCCACTTT.